The entry below gives a single T cell receptor beta chain sequence along with its context. Its antigen remains unidentified. In the naive CD8 group, cells lacked CD45RO and were positively selected for CCR7, so terminally differentiated effector memory CD45RA+ cells were left out. This entry is derived from a study of shared clonotypes between healthy human individuals. On the study more broadly: Per donor, three plates held CD4 naive cells, three held CD4 memory, two held CD8 naive and one held CD8 memory.

The study's findings and limits: The study drew on few donors, limiting represented genetic and exposure-history diversity. Tissue TCR repertoires likely differ from these blood-only repertoires.

Original processing methods: There were no quality scores in the junction-only immunoSEQ sequences, so filtering differed. Produced via immunoSEQ multiplex PCR; TCRdb's table is partial and in-frame only. The D gene and trimming were derived from the DNA, and the V and J assignments and clone size from that table. The table has over 750,000 clones, around 96% seen once. The source of this sequence is a man aged 25 to 40 in good health. The sample taken for sequencing was naive CD8+ T cells sorted from blood.

The CDR3 region has the DNA TGTGCCAGCATCCCTGCGACTAGCGGGGACAATGAGCAGTTCTTC. Protein product: CASIPATSGDNEQFF. The chain links TRBV7-9 to TRBJ2-1, with 11 bases matching TRBD2. The germline CDR1 and CDR2 sequences are SEHNR and FQNEAQ (reference sequence). V dropped 7 bases and J dropped 5; count of bases not matched to a gene: 7. The CDR3 length is 15 residues. The complete variable domain, with remaining parts taken from reference TRBV7-9 and TRBJ2-1, reads DTGVSQNPRHKITKRGQNVTFRCDPISEHNRLYWYRQTLGQGPEFLTYFQNEAQLEKSRLLSDRFSAERPKGSFSTLEIQRTEQGDSAMYLCASIPATSGDNEQFFGPGTRLTVL.